A single sample is the source of the 20 T cell receptor beta chains below, sequenced in a study of blood T cell repertoires in COVID-19. Only in-frame clones appear in the TCRdb table, and some are missing; sequencing was by immunoSEQ multiplex PCR. The sample includes some 250,000 clones, approximately 87% seen only once; the top ten take about 12%. The sequenced sample was peripheral blood. The source is a woman aged 25-40 years with COVID-19, enrolled during active disease.

CDR3 sequence reads: CASSLASGGPYEQYF. The CDR3 nucleotides are TGTGCCAGCAGCTTAGCTAGCGGGGGCCCCTACGAGCAGTACTTC. The rearrangement joins TRBV7-2 to TRBJ2-7; 9 bases line up with TRBD2. V was pared by 0 bases and J by 2 bases, with 2 bases of the junction left unmatched. CDR1 is SGHTA and CDR2 is FQGNSA in the germline V gene. The CDR3 covers 15 residues.

The rearrangement uses TRBV5-1 and TRBJ2-1; TRBD2 aligns across 8 bases. The length of the CDR3 is 16 residues. Germline V gives CDR1 SGHRS, CDR2 YFSETQ. The ends lost 3 bases at V and 0 bases at J; junction bases unmatched: 5. The CDR3 DNA follows: TGCGCCAGCAGCTATTCGCGGGGGGCCTCCTACAATGAGCAGTTCTTC. It specifies CASSYSRGASYNEQFF.

The chain joins TRBV10-2 to TRBJ2-7; D uncertain. Germline V lookup: CDR1 WSHSY, CDR2 SAAADI. Deletions cut 0 bases from V and 1 base from J, with 7 bases between. The CDR3 consists of 14 residues. This CDR3 is CASSESRQSYEQYF. The CDR3, as DNA: TGCGCCAGCAGTGAGTCACGTCAGTCCTACGAGCAGTACTTC.

The V and J genes are TRBV18 and TRBJ2-7, with D possibly being TRBD2 (5 bases). The V end lost 3 bases, the J end lost 11 bases, and 11 bases lay between the germline ends. The germline V gene encodes CDR1 KGHSH and CDR2 LQKENI. The CDR3 runs 11 residues. The CDR3 sequence is CASSPSSGKYF. CDR3 nucleotides: TGTGCCAGCTCACCCTCGTCGGGAAAGTACTTC.

This chain uses TRBV19 with TRBJ2-7; 9 bases map to TRBD1. The CDR3 has 12 amino acids. Germline lookup yields CDR1 LNHDA and CDR2 SQIVND (reference sequence). J gave up 7 bases and V 6 bases, and 4 bases lay outside the gene matches. The CDR3 protein is CASSQDRGEQYF. In nucleotides, the CDR3 is TGTGCCAGTAGCCAAGACAGGGGGGAGCAGTACTTC.

V and J are TRBV6-1 and TRBJ2-4; the match to TRBD1 covers 8 bases. The trim removed 2 bases at V and 8 bases at J, leaving 11 bases unmatched. The germline V gene has CDR1 MNHNS and CDR2 SASEGT. The CDR3 runs to 16 residues. Written as DNA, the CDR3 is TGTGCCAGCAGTGAATTCAGGACAGGGATGGCGGACATTCAGTACTTC. It translates to CASSEFRTGMADIQYF.

This clone was recorded a few times. This chain joins TRBV5-1 and TRBJ2-5; 10 nucleotides line up with TRBD2. This CDR3 is 18 amino acids long. Germline lookup yields CDR1 SGHRS and CDR2 YFSETQ. Trimming took 4 bases from V and 3 from J; bases not matched to a gene: 15. Here the CDR3 DNA reads TGCGCCAGCAGCCCACACCAGCGGGGGGGCCTTAGGGAAGAGACCCAGTACTTC. It yields the protein CASSPHQRGGLREETQYF.

This chain connects TRBV5-4 to TRBJ1-2; D is unclear. Per the germline V gene, CDR1 is SGHNT and CDR2 is YYREEE (reference sequence). Between the trimmed V and J ends, which lost 2 bases and 1 base, there was a span of 12 bases. CDR3 length: 15 residues. The CDR3: CASSFPGVGNYGYTF. DNA for the CDR3: TGTGCCAGCAGCTTCCCCGGGGTCGGTAACTATGGCTACACCTTC.

This CDR3 is CASSESGGTGNEQFF. DNA for the CDR3: TGCGCCAGCAGTGAAAGCGGGGGGACAGGAAATGAGCAGTTCTTC. The J gene is TRBJ2-1, the V gene TRBV10-2; weak D call: TRBD2 (9 bases). The germline V and J ends were trimmed by 3 bases and 7 bases, with 16 bases remaining between them. Germline V gene lookup returns CDR1 WSHSY and CDR2 SAAADI. CDR3 length equals 15 residues.

The chain recombines TRBV5-4 with TRBJ2-7, with 9 bases identical to TRBD1. Germline loops: CDR1 SGHNT, CDR2 YYREEE (reference sequence). The trim removed 0 bases at V and 4 bases at J, leaving 5 bases unmatched. The CDR3 consists of 15 residues. The CDR3 nucleotides read TGTGCCAGCAGCTTGGGTGGGACAGGGTTATACGAGCAGTACTTC. Its translation: CASSLGGTGLYEQYF.

The rearrangement joins TRBV29-1 to TRBJ2-1, with 9 bases lining up with TRBD1. V shed 7 bases and J 9 bases; nucleotides not matched to a gene: 13. The germline V gene encodes CDR1 SQVTM and CDR2 ANQGSEA. The CDR3 is made up of 14 amino acids. The CDR3 is CSANGQGRNGEQFF. CDR3 DNA sequence: TGCAGCGCGAACGGACAGGGGAGGAACGGTGAGCAGTTCTTC.

The chain links TRBV6-5 to TRBJ1-5; a weak D match, TRBD1 (5 bases). The germline gives CDR1 MNHEY, CDR2 SVGAGI. The CDR3 has 10 amino acids. The germline V and J ends were trimmed by 10 bases and 8 bases, with 9 bases remaining between them. CDR3 sequence reads: CANGGKPQHF. The CDR3 DNA is TGTGCCAACGGGGGTAAGCCCCAGCATTTT.

The rearrangement links TRBV29-1 to TRBJ2-1; 7 bases align to TRBD1. There are 13 residues in the CDR3. V shed 7 bases, J shed 7 bases, and the junction held 10 bases outside the gene matches. Looked up from germline, CDR1 is SQVTM and CDR2 is ANQGSEA. The CDR3 DNA follows: TGCAGCGGGACCGGGACAGCGGTTAATGAGCAGTTCTTC. It encodes CSGTGTAVNEQFF.

V and J are TRBV4-1 and TRBJ1-1, with a weak D call TRBD1 (6 bases). The CDR3 is 18 residues long. The germline V and J ends were trimmed by 1 base and 0 bases, with 18 bases remaining between them. CDR1 and CDR2 (germline): MGHRA, YSYEKL. The CDR3 DNA reads as TGCGCCAGCAGCCAAGGCAGGACAGATAGAATTTTGAACACTGAAGCTTTCTTT. It yields the protein CASSQGRTDRILNTEAFF.

The rearrangement uses TRBV5-1 and TRBJ2-5; TRBD2 might be the D (5 bases). Germline V gene data show CDR1 as SGHRS and CDR2 as YFSETQ. V lost 4 bases, J lost 2 bases, and 9 bases lay in between. The CDR3 consists of 13 residues. For the CDR3, the DNA is TGCGCCAGCAGCCCGGGCGGGCAAGAGACCCAGTACTTC. This codes for CASSPGGQETQYF.

The chain links TRBV10-1 to TRBJ2-1; maybe TRBD2 (5 bases). CDR3 length: 15 residues. Germline V lookup: CDR1 WNHNN, CDR2 SYGVQD (reference sequence). The V end lost 2 bases, the J end lost 13 bases, and 21 bases lay between the germline ends. CDR3 residues: CASSERGRVRHAQFF. CDR3 in DNA: TGCGCCAGCAGTGAGCGGGGTCGGGTCCGACACGCACAGTTCTTC.

The chain recombines TRBV18 with TRBJ1-2, with D maybe TRBD1 (5 bases). V gave up 3 bases and J gave up 4 bases, with 15 bases separating them. The germline CDR1 and CDR2 sequences are KGHSH and LQKENI. The CDR3 loop spans 15 amino acids. DNA of the CDR3: TGTGCCAGCTCACCTTTGGGCAGGGCCGCCTATGGCTACACCTTC. Translated, it gives CASSPLGRAAYGYTF.

The chain combines TRBV3-1 (or the pseudogene TRBV3-2) with TRBJ1-2, with unresolved D. The CDR3 length is 13 residues. Germline V gene sequence: CDR1 LGHDT, CDR2 YNNKEL (reference sequence). Deletions cut 5 bases from V and 1 base from J, with 8 bases between. The DNA for the CDR3 is TGTGCCAGCAGCGCGACAAATAACTATGGCTACACCTTC. Translation: CASSATNNYGYTF.

The rearrangement uses TRBV6-6 and TRBJ2-1; 7 bases are a match to TRBD1. The ends lost 2 bases at V and 3 bases at J; junction bases unmatched: 7. The germline V gene has CDR1 MNHNY and CDR2 SVGAGI (reference sequence). The CDR3 has 16 amino acids. This CDR3 is CASSYLQGVRYNEQFF. The CDR3 DNA sequence: TGTGCCAGCAGTTACCTTCAGGGGGTTCGCTACAATGAGCAGTTCTTC.

The chain uses TRBV18 and TRBJ2-1; D might be TRBD1 (7 bases). CDR1 KGHSH and CDR2 LQKENI come from the germline V gene. Trimming removed 2 bases at V and 1 base at J, with 12 bases between. The CDR3 covers 16 residues. The CDR3 coding sequence is TGTGCCAGCTCACCAAGCAGGGGGGCTTCCTACAATGAGCAGTTCTTC. It translates to CASSPSRGASYNEQFF. The full variable domain, its missing parts supplied by reference TRBV18 and TRBJ2-1, is NAGVMQNPRHLVRRRGQEARLRCSPMKGHSHVYWYRQLPEEGLKFMVYLQKENIIDESGMPKERFSAEFPKEGPSILRIQQVVRGDSAAYFCASSPSRGASYNEQFFGPGTRLTVL.